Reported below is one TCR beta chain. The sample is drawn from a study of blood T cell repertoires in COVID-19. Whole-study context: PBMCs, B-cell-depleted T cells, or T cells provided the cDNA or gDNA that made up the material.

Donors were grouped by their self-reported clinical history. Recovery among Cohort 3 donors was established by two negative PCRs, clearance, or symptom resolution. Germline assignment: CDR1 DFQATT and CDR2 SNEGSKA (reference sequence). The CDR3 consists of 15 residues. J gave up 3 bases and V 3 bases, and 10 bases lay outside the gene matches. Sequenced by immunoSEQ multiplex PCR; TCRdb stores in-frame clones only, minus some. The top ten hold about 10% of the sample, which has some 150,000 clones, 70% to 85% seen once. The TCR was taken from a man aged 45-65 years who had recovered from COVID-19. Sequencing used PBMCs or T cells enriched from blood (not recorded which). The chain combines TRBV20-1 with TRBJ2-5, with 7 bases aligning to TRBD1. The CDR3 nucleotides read TGCAGTGCTAGTCTGGCCAGGGGGATAGAAGAGACCCAGTACTTC. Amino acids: CSASLARGIEETQYF.